Below are 30 T cell receptor beta chains sequenced from a single sample in a study of T cells in Graves' hyperthyroidism and ophthalmopathy. TCR beta CDR3 regions were amplified from RNA transcripts. A first-round RT-PCR of the TCR CDR3 used the HTBI primer set. TCRdb re-called the multiplex PCR reads through MiXCR, storing one row per CDR3 protein. The repertoire includes about 840,000 distinct CDR3 sequences, about two fifths of them detected once, and approximately 10% sits in the top ten. The sequencing input was blood. Receptor source: a man younger than 35 with Graves' hyperthyroidism.

With regard to this clonotype: A single base separates this from a much larger clone, so it may be a read error. The chain links TRBV2 to TRBJ2-7, with D maybe TRBD2 (5 bases). Per the germline V gene, CDR1 is SNHLY and CDR2 is FYNNEI. This CDR3 region has 12 residues. CDR3 in amino acids: CASSDASPTQHF. CDR3 DNA: TGTGCCAGCAGTGATGCTAGCCCCACGCAGCACTTC. The full variable domain, in which reference TRBV2 and TRBJ2-7 provide the parts outside the CDR3, is EPEVTQTPSHQVTQMGQEVILRCVPISNHLYFYWYRQILGQKVEFLVSFYNNEISEKSEIFDDQFSVERPDGSNFTLKIRSTKLEDSAMYFCASSDASPTQHFGPGTRLTVT.

This chain links TRBV19 with TRBJ2-6, with D possibly being TRBD1 or TRBD2 (5 bases each). Germline-derived CDR1 and CDR2 are LNHDA and SQIVND (reference sequence). The CDR3 runs to 17 residues. V was cut by 9 bases and J by 2 bases, with 20 bases left in between. For the CDR3, the DNA is TGTGCCAGCAGCTTGGGACCGCCGAGGGCTGGGGCCAACGTCCTGACTTTC. Its translation: CASSLGPPRAGANVLTF.

This clonotype was counted between two and nine times. The gene calls are TRBV20-1 and TRBJ2-6; 12 bases match TRBD2. This CDR3 has 17 residues. The V segment lost 1 base and the J segment 3 bases; nucleotides outside the gene matches: 4. The germline CDR1 and CDR2 sequences are DFQATT and SNEGSKA (reference sequence). In DNA form, the CDR3 reads TGCAGTGCTAGAGGGGCACTAGCGGGGGGTGGGGCCAACGTCCTGACTTTC. Translating it yields CSARGALAGGGANVLTF.

The chain recombines TRBV25-1 with TRBJ2-7; 8 nucleotides line up with TRBD1. The V gene's germline CDR1 is MGHDK and CDR2 SYGVNS. This CDR3 has 13 residues. Trimming at V came to 8 bases and at J to 2 bases, leaving 5 bases not matched to a gene. In DNA, the CDR3 is TGTGCCAGCCCCGGGACAGGTCCCTACGAGCAGTACTTC. Protein product: CASPGTGPYEQYF.

The chain carries TRBV25-1 and TRBJ2-7, with 8 bases lining up with TRBD2. Germline CDR1 and CDR2: MGHDK and SYGVNS. The CDR3 extends over 14 amino acids. The trim removed 8 bases at V and 2 bases at J, leaving 8 bases unmatched. DNA of the CDR3: TGTGCCAGCGGTTACTCGGGAGGGACCTACGAGCAGTACTTC. Its protein product is CASGYSGGTYEQYF.

The V gene is TRBV29-1, the J gene TRBJ1-1; 9 bases line up with TRBD1. The V and J ends lost 2 bases and 3 bases, in that order; junction bases with no gene match: 7. The CDR3 length is 15 residues. Germline V gives CDR1 SQVTM, CDR2 ANQGSEA. The DNA of the CDR3 is TGCAGCGTTGAATCCACAGGGGGCCGGGACACTGAAGCTTTCTTT. Protein: CSVESTGGRDTEAFF.

The chain couples TRBV5-1 to TRBJ1-4; a weak D match, TRBD1 (6 bases). CDR1 is SGHRS and CDR2 is YFSETQ in the germline V gene. The CDR3 runs 15 residues. V was pared by 4 bases and J by 7 bases, with 17 bases between. The chain's CDR3 is CASSPVGGAGEKLFF. The CDR3 DNA sequence: TGCGCCAGCAGCCCCGTGGGGGGCGCCGGTGAAAAACTGTTTTTT.

V usage is TRBV10-3 and J usage is TRBJ1-5, with TRBD1 identical over 11 bases. V dropped 10 bases and J dropped 9; count of bases not matched to a gene: 8. CDR1 is ENHRY and CDR2 is SYGVKD in the germline V gene. This CDR3 is built from 13 residues. CDR3 bases: TGTGCCACCGGGACAGGGGGTGATATGCCCCAGCATTTT. This gives the protein CATGTGGDMPQHF.

This rearrangement joins TRBV7-6 to TRBJ1-1; 8 bases align to TRBD1. V gave up 5 bases and J gave up 6 bases; unmatched junction bases: 17. The CDR3 spans 17 residues. Germline V gives CDR1 SGHVS, CDR2 FNYEAQ. CDR3 region: CASSGQGRTESGSEAFF. Here the CDR3 DNA reads TGTGCCAGCAGCGGACAGGGTAGAACGGAAAGCGGCTCTGAAGCTTTCTTT.

The rearrangement joins TRBV11-2 to TRBJ1-1; TRBD1 matches 7 bases. The CDR3 has 13 amino acids. Losses at the gene ends were 2 bases for V and 4 bases for J; bases not matched to a gene: 1. Germline CDR1 SGHAT, CDR2 FQNNGV. CDR3 coding DNA: TGTGCCAGCAGCTTACGGACAGGCACTGAAGCTTTCTTT. Its protein is CASSLRTGTEAFF. The full variable domain, rest sourced from reference TRBV11-2 and TRBJ1-1, is EAGVAQSPRYKIIEKRQSVAFWCNPISGHATLYWYQQILGQGPKLLIQFQNNGVVDDSQLPKDRFSAERLKGVDSTLKIQPAKLEDSAVYLCASSLRTGTEAFFGQGTRLTVV.

This rearrangement joins TRBV28 to TRBJ1-4; D is unresolved. The CDR3 spans 13 residues. With 2 bases removed from V and 8 bases from J, the gap between germline ends came to 9 bases. Germline-derived CDR1 and CDR2 are MDHEN and SYDVKM. CDR3: CASSLGVLEKLFF. The CDR3 nucleotides are TGTGCCAGCAGTTTAGGAGTCTTGGAAAAACTGTTTTTT.

This clonotype showed up just a few times. The V and J genes are TRBV6-5 and TRBJ1-5; 7 bases line up with TRBD1. The V gene end was trimmed by 2 bases and the J gene end by 2 bases; junction bases not matched to a gene: 3. This CDR3 has 15 amino acids. From germline, CDR1 is MNHEY and CDR2 SVGAGI. The CDR3 here is CASSYAQGGNQPQHF. CDR3 sequence (DNA): TGTGCCAGCAGTTACGCCCAGGGGGGCAATCAGCCCCAGCATTTT.

This clonotype has ten or more counts. The rearrangement uses TRBV15 and TRBJ1-4, with D perhaps TRBD1 (6 bases). The germline CDR1 and CDR2 sequences are LNHNV and YYDKDF (reference sequence). V was pared by 0 bases and J by 7 bases, with 18 bases between. The CDR3 loop spans 17 amino acids. CDR3 amino acids: CATSRDTGIQGTEKLFF. In DNA, the CDR3 is TGTGCCACCAGCAGAGATACGGGGATACAGGGCACTGAAAAACTGTTTTTT.

The chain uses TRBV19 and TRBJ1-6, with 9 nucleotides matching TRBD1. CDR1 and CDR2 (germline): LNHDA, SQIVND (reference sequence). V shed 5 bases and J 10 bases; nucleotides not matched to a gene: 12. This CDR3 contains 16 residues. CDR3 region: CASSLDPGQGYSPLHF. In DNA, the CDR3 is TGTGCCAGTAGTCTTGACCCGGGACAGGGTTACTCACCCCTCCACTTT.

The chain carries TRBV12-3 or TRBV12-4 and TRBJ2-5; TRBD2 matches at 10 bases. V dropped 3 bases and J dropped 4; count of bases not matched to a gene: 5. The CDR3 loop spans 15 amino acids. The CDR3 nucleotides read TGTGCCAGCAGTTTTAGCCTAGCGGGAGCAGAGACCCAGTACTTC. This sequence encodes CASSFSLAGAETQYF.

This clonotype has at least ten counts. The chain is built from TRBV11-2 and TRBJ2-7; 7 nucleotides agree with TRBD2. The CDR3 length is 15 residues. The trim removed 1 base at V and 2 bases at J, leaving 5 bases unmatched. Looked up from germline, CDR1 is SGHAT and CDR2 is FQNNGV. CDR3 in amino acids: CASSLVSSGTYEQYF. CDR3 nucleotide sequence: TGTGCCAGCAGCTTAGTTTCTAGCGGCACCTACGAGCAGTACTTC.

This chain connects TRBV25-1 to TRBJ2-5; TRBD2 agrees at 8 bases. This CDR3 has 15 residues. CDR1 is MGHDK, CDR2 SYGVNS, per germline. V lost 6 bases to trimming and J lost 5 bases; unmatched junction nucleotides: 11. The CDR3 spells CASSVAGTRRETQYF. As DNA, the CDR3 is TGTGCCAGCAGCGTTGCCGGGACTAGAAGGGAGACCCAGTACTTC.

The J gene is TRBJ2-7, the V gene TRBV12-3 or TRBV12-4; a possible D gene is TRBD1 (6 bases). V was clipped by 6 bases and J by 1 base, with 10 bases between them. The CDR3 spans 13 residues. The CDR3 nucleotides are TGTGCCAGCAGGCACAGGGAGTCCTACGAGCAGTACTTC. Translating it yields CASRHRESYEQYF.

This clonotype appeared a few times. Mismatch with germline at one junction end may stem from a read error. J is TRBJ1-2 and V is TRBV10-3; the match to TRBD1 covers 9 bases. This CDR3 is 14 amino acids long. Germline V gene data show CDR1 as ENHRY and CDR2 as SYGVKD. CDR3 protein: CASSGWTGDHGYTF. DNA of the CDR3: TGTGCCAGCAGTGGGTGGACAGGGGACCATGGCTACACCTTC.

At least ten counts were recorded for this clonotype. The J gene is TRBJ2-7, the V gene TRBV12-3 or TRBV12-4; no reliable D call. CDR3 length: 13 amino acids. The V end was cut by 6 bases, the J end by 0 bases, with 9 bases between. CDR3 in amino acids: CASSLGFSYEQYF. DNA of the CDR3: TGTGCCAGCAGCTTGGGGTTCTCCTACGAGCAGTACTTC.

This clonotype was counted many times. This rearrangement joins TRBV20-1 to TRBJ2-7; TRBD2 matches 12 bases. The CDR3 is made up of 16 amino acids. Germline CDR1 is DFQATT and CDR2 is SNEGSKA (reference sequence). The V segment lost 1 base and the J segment 5 bases; nucleotides outside the gene matches: 9. The CDR3 DNA sequence: TGCAGTGCTAGAGGACTAGCGGGAGTGATCCCCCACGAGCAGTACTTC. Its translation: CSARGLAGVIPHEQYF.

The chain links TRBV5-1 to TRBJ2-7; perhaps TRBD1 as D (5 bases). The CDR3 length is 14 residues. V was shortened by 0 bases and J by 5 bases, with 12 bases between the two germline ends. Germline CDR1 reads SGHRS; CDR2 reads YFSETQ. The CDR3 protein is CASSLEGAPDEQYF. The DNA for the CDR3 is TGCGCCAGCAGCTTGGAAGGGGCCCCCGACGAGCAGTACTTC.

This clonotype was counted ten times or more. The chain carries TRBV29-1 and TRBJ1-1; D is unclear. V was clipped by 4 bases and J by 0 bases, with 6 bases between them. Per the germline V gene, CDR1 is SQVTM and CDR2 is ANQGSEA. This CDR3 has 12 amino acids. CDR3 in amino acids: CSVVKVNTEAFF. In DNA form, the CDR3 reads TGCAGCGTTGTCAAGGTGAACACTGAAGCTTTCTTT. Based on the CDR3 plus reference TRBV29-1 and TRBJ1-1, the full variable domain is SAVISQKPSRDICQRGTSLTIQCQVDSQVTMMFWYRQQPGQSLTLIATANQGSEATYESGFVIDKFPISRPNLTFSTLTVSNMSPEDSSIYLCSVVKVNTEAFFGQGTRLTVV.

This clonotype was seen only a few times. Compared with germline, one end of the junction differs, possibly owing to a read error. The chain employs TRBV5-1 and TRBJ1-1, with D unclear. Looked up from germline, CDR1 is SGHRS and CDR2 is YFSETQ. This CDR3 has 15 residues. CDR3: CASSPTQTENTEAFF. The CDR3 region has the DNA TGTGCCAGCAGCCCTACTCAGACGGAGAACACTGAAGCTTTCTTT. Supplemented by reference TRBV5-1 and TRBJ1-1, the full variable domain reads KAGVTQTPRYLIKTRGQQVTLSCSPISGHRSVSWYQQTPGQGLQFLFEYFSETQRNKGNFPGRFSGRQFSNSRSEMNVSTLELGDSALYLCASSPTQTENTEAFFGQGTRLTVV.

This clonotype has a handful of counts. The J gene is TRBJ1-5, the V gene TRBV6-1; D is uncertain. Trimming removed 6 bases at V and 9 bases at J, with 12 bases between. The CDR3 has 12 residues. Germline V gene lookup returns CDR1 MNHNS and CDR2 SASEGT. The CDR3, as DNA: TGTGCCAGCAGCCGGTCAGGCGGGCCCCAGCATTTT. Its protein is CASSRSGGPQHF.

This rearrangement joins TRBV2 to TRBJ2-7; D not resolved. The DNA end favors TRBJ2-5, so the J call may be wrong. Germline lookup yields CDR1 SNHLY and CDR2 FYNNEI. This CDR3 comprises 17 residues. In DNA form, the CDR3 reads TGTGCCAGCATCGCACCTCCCAACCGGGTGACCCAAGAGACCCAGTACTTC. Translating it yields CASIAPPNRVTQETQYF.

V usage is TRBV7-2 and J usage is TRBJ1-1; possibly TRBD1 for D (5 bases). This CDR3 is built from 15 residues. CDR1 SGHTA and CDR2 FQGNSA come from the germline V gene. V was cut by 5 bases and J by 1 base, with 14 bases left in between. The CDR3 region has the DNA TGTGCCAGCAGCAATCACCTGACAGCGAACACTGAAGCTTTCTTT. Its protein is CASSNHLTANTEAFF.

V and J are TRBV29-1 and TRBJ1-2; no definite D call. This CDR3 contains 11 residues. V lost 6 bases and J 4 bases, leaving 9 bases between the germline ends. The germline V gene encodes CDR1 SQVTM and CDR2 ANQGSEA. Here the CDR3 reads CSVVAVYGYTF. As DNA, the CDR3 is TGCAGCGTGGTGGCGGTCTATGGCTACACCTTC.

This clonotype showed up many times. The V and J genes are TRBV7-9 and TRBJ2-5, with a tentative D call TRBD2 (6 bases). The CDR3 covers 14 residues. Germline CDR1 is SEHNR and CDR2 is FQNEAQ (reference sequence). The V gene lost 6 bases and the J gene lost 3 bases, with 14 bases spanning the gap. CDR3 amino acids: CASRERDFEETQYF. The CDR3 DNA sequence: TGTGCCAGCAGGGAACGGGACTTCGAAGAGACCCAGTACTTC.

The chain employs TRBV12-5 and TRBJ2-6; D tentatively reads TRBD1 or TRBD2 (5 bases each). The CDR3 is 17 residues long. Trimming removed 4 bases from V and 0 bases from J, with 13 bases in between. Germline CDR1 is LGHNT and CDR2 is FRNRAP. The CDR3 DNA sequence: TGTGCTAGTGGTTCAGGGACGGCGATCTCTGGGGCCAACGTCCTGACTTTC. Translation: CASGSGTAISGANVLTF.